The 8 T cell receptor beta chains in this list originate from one sample, sequenced in a study of blood T cell repertoires in COVID-19 (dated by TCRdb to the early 2020s). Libraries were prepared through the immunoSEQ multiplex PCR assay. In its TCRdb copy, this immuneACCESS table keeps in-frame sequences only and misses some clones. Where compared with another copy, unresolved V genes explain less than half of these, and the others have no known cause. The sample table records about 350,000 clones; about 88% of these occur just once. 1% of the sample comes from the top ten. Input material: PBMCs or T cells enriched from blood (not recorded which). These TCRs come from a woman aged 25 to 45 who had been exposed to COVID-19.

The sample holds one count of this clone. The gene calls are TRBV6-5 and TRBJ1-1, with D possibly TRBD1 on 5 matching bases. The CDR3 extends over 16 amino acids. The V and J ends lost 4 bases and 2 bases respectively, with 17 bases between them. Germline CDR1 MNHEY, CDR2 SVGAGI. DNA of the CDR3: TGTGCCAGCAGTTCCCTCGGTTCAGGGCTTAACACTGAAGCTTTCTTT. It encodes CASSSLGSGLNTEAFF.

This chain joins TRBV30 and TRBJ2-5; 7 bases line up with TRBD2. After removal of 2 bases from V and 7 bases from J, the junction contained 4 bases not matched to a gene. Germline V gene sequence: CDR1 GTSNPN, CDR2 SVGIG (reference sequence). The CDR3 has 12 amino acids. The CDR3 region is CAWSRLAGTQYF. CDR3 coding DNA: TGTGCCTGGAGTAGGTTAGCGGGGACCCAGTACTTC.

This clone was recorded once. This chain uses TRBV28 with TRBJ2-7; perhaps TRBD1 as D (5 bases). Germline assignment: CDR1 MDHEN and CDR2 SYDVKM. V gave up 1 base and J gave up 4 bases, with 11 bases separating them. The CDR3 contains 14 residues. CDR3 bases: TGTGCCAGCAGTTTATACACAGGCAGTTACGAGCAGTACTTC. This gives the protein CASSLYTGSYEQYF.

The V and J genes are TRBV29-1 and TRBJ1-1, with 9 positions matching TRBD1. V dropped 4 bases and J dropped 7; count of bases not matched to a gene: 10. CDR3 length: 14 amino acids. Germline-derived CDR1 and CDR2 are SQVTM and ANQGSEA. CDR3 nucleotide sequence: TGCAGCGTTGGGGGACAGGGCGCCGTTTATGAAGCTTTCTTT. Translation gives CSVGGQGAVYEAFF.

As regards this clone: Compared with germline, one end of the junction differs, possibly owing to a read error. The rearrangement links TRBV7-7 to TRBJ2-3, with 9 bases fitting TRBD2. The CDR3 runs 15 residues. Germline V gene lookup returns CDR1 SSHAT and CDR2 FNYEAQ (reference sequence). Here the CDR3 reads CASSGGTGSTDTQYF. CDR3 in DNA: TGTGCTAGCAGCGGGGGGACGGGTAGCACAGATACGCAGTATTTT. Drawing the rest from reference TRBV7-7 and TRBJ2-3, the complete variable domain is GAGVSQSPRYKVTKRGQDVTLRCDPISSHATLYWYQQALGQGPEFLTYFNYEAQPDKSGLPSDRFSAERPEGSISTLTIQRTEQRDSAMYRCASSGGTGSTDTQYFGPGTRLTVL.

This clone was detected once. The chain links TRBV24-1 to TRBJ1-1; TRBD1 might be the D (6 bases). V was trimmed by 6 bases and J by 0 bases, leaving 13 bases between them. CDR1 KGHDR and CDR2 SFDVKD come from the germline V gene. The CDR3 has 15 residues. The CDR3 region has the DNA TGTGCCACCAGTAGTGGGGGCGGAATGAACACTGAAGCTTTCTTT. It codes for CATSSGGGMNTEAFF.

The J gene is TRBJ1-2, the V gene TRBV6-5; TRBD1 aligns across 9 bases. With 10 bases clipped from V and 8 bases from J, the junction kept 11 bases outside the gene matches. Germline loops: CDR1 MNHEY, CDR2 SVGAGI. The CDR3 has 13 residues. CDR3 bases: TGTGCCACCCTACGGGACAGGGTTGGGGGCTACACCTTC. Its translation: CATLRDRVGGYTF.

The chain uses TRBV28 and TRBJ1-4; 10 nucleotides align to TRBD1. This CDR3 has 19 residues. J was trimmed by 3 bases and V by 2 bases; bases with no gene match: 12. CDR1 is MDHEN and CDR2 is SYDVKM in the germline V gene. The CDR3 DNA is TGTGCCAGCAGTTTAAGTACTGGGGACAGGGGTCCGCCTAATGAAAAACTGTTTTTT. Translating gives CASSLSTGDRGPPNEKLFF.